This T cell receptor (beta chain) was captured in a study of Graves' ophthalmopathy and Graves' hyperthyroidism. Points from the study as a whole: Between ophthalmopathy and stable hyperthyroidism, a 13-signature model drew a separation with just over 85% sensitivity and just under 83% specificity.

This clonotype has a count of ten or more. Its antigen remains unknown. Among the hyperthyroidism patients, all were newly diagnosed, aged 18 to 65, with under 2 months' duration. Amplification of the TCR beta CDR3 regions used RNA transcripts (as template). After a first-round RT-PCR with HTBI primers, a second-round multiplex PCR was run. MiXCR, applied by TCRdb to the multiplex PCR reads, yields one record per CDR3 protein. This table has about 390,000 distinct CDR3 sequences, about 17% appearing once. The CDR3 has 16 residues. Germline CDR1 and CDR2: SGHRS and YFSETQ. The V and J ends lost 4 bases and 3 bases, in that order; junction bases with no gene match: 9.

The chain has TRBV5-1 and TRBJ2-7; 11 bases map to TRBD1. Material for sequencing was peripheral blood. This receptor was obtained from an adult woman with stable Graves' hyperthyroidism. CDR3 DNA sequence: TGCGCCAGCAGCGACGGTGCCGGGACAGGGGGCTACGAGCAGTACTTC. The encoded protein is CASSDGAGTGGYEQYF. Full variable domain (outside the CDR3, taken from reference TRBV5-1 and TRBJ2-7): KAGVTQTPRYLIKTRGQQVTLSCSPISGHRSVSWYQQTPGQGLQFLFEYFSETQRNKGNFPGRFSGRQFSNSRSEMNVSTLELGDSALYLCASSDGAGTGGYEQYFGPGTRLTVT.